A single T cell receptor (beta chain) is shown here with its context. These data are taken from a study of blood T cell repertoires in COVID-19. Study-level information: T cells, B-cell-depleted T cells, or PBMCs supplied cDNA or gDNA.

Trimming left V 10 bases short and J 5 bases short, with 14 bases between. Per the germline V gene, CDR1 is SNHLY and CDR2 is FYNNEI. This CDR3 has 13 residues. The protocol was immunoSEQ multiplex PCR, while the TCRdb copy is restricted to in-frame clones and leaves out a portion. The sample carries approximately 150,000 clones, 65% to 80% recorded once. The rearrangement joins TRBV2 to TRBJ2-2, with D tentatively TRBD1 (5 bases). This clonotype was sampled from a man aged 50-60 years with acute or convalescent COVID-19. Sequenced input: peripheral blood. The CDR3 DNA follows: TGTGCCACCTCAGGGTATAGGACCGGGGAGCTGTTTTTT. Its translation is CATSGYRTGELFF.